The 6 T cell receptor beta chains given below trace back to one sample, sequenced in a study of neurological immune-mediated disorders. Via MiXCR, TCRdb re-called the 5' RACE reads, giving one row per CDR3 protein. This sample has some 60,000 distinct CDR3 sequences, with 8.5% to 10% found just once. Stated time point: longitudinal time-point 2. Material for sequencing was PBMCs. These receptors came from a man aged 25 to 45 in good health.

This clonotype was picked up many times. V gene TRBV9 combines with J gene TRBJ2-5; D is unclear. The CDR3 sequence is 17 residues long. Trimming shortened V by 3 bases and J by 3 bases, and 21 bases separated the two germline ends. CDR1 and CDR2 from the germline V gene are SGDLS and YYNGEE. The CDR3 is CASSGDFTAGTEETQYF. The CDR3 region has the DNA TGTGCCAGCAGCGGGGATTTCACCGCTGGTACTGAAGAGACCCAGTACTTC.

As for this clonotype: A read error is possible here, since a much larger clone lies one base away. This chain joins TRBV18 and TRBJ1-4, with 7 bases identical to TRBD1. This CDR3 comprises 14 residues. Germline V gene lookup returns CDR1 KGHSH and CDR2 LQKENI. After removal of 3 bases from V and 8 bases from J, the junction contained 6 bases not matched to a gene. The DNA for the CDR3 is TGTGCCAGCTCACCGCGACAGGGTGACGAAAAACTGTTTTTT. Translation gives CASSPRQGDEKLFF.

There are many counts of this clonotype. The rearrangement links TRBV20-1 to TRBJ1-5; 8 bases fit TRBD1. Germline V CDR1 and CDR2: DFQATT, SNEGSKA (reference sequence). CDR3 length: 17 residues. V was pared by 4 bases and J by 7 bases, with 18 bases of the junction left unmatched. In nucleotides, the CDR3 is TGCAGTGCTAATCCGCACCTTGACAGGGGTTGGAGCCAGCCCCAGCATTTT. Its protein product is CSANPHLDRGWSQPQHF.

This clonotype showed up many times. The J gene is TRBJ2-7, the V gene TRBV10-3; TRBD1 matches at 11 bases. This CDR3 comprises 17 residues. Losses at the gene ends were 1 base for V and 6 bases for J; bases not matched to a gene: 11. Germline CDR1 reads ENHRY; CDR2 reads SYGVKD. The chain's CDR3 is CAISEFGQGAPLVEQYF. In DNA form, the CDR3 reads TGTGCCATCAGTGAGTTCGGACAGGGGGCGCCCCTGGTCGAGCAGTACTTC.

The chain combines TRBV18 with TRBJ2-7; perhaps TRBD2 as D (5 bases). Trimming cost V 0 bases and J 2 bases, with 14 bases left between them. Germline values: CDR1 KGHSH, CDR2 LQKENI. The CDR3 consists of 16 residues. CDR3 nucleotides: TGTGCCAGCTCACCACCGGGAATGACTACCCCCTACGAGCAGTACTTC. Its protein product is CASSPPGMTTPYEQYF. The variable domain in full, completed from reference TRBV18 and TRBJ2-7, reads NAGVMQNPRHLVRRRGQEARLRCSPMKGHSHVYWYRQLPEEGLKFMVYLQKENIIDESGMPKERFSAEFPKEGPSILRIQQVVRGDSAAYFCASSPPGMTTPYEQYFGPGTRLTVT.

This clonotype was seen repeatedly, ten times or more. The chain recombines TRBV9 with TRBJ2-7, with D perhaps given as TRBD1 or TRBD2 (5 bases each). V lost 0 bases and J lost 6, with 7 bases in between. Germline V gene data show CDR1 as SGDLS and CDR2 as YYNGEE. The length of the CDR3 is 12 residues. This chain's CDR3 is CASSVGGGEQYF. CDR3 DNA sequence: TGTGCCAGCAGCGTAGGTGGGGGCGAGCAGTACTTC.